Sequencing of this TCR beta chain was carried out in a study of read filtering for tumor transcriptome and immune sequencing. The CDR3 extends over 15 amino acids. Germline loops: CDR1 SGHAT, CDR2 FQDESV (reference sequence). Trimming removed 6 bases from V and 1 base from J, with 15 bases in between. The library was built from roughly 400 ng RNA with molecular barcoded adaptors for alpha/delta and beta/gamma chains. One entry per CDR3 protein results from TCRdb running MiXCR on the reads. The table shows around 130,000 distinct CDR3 sequences, with 10% to 15% occurring only once. The chain couples TRBV11-1 to TRBJ2-5; D is possibly TRBD2 (6 bases). The sample comprised a population of CD138-negative cells sorted from bone marrow. This receptor was identified in a donor at least 40 years old with multiple myeloma. CDR3: CASSLSGESQETQYF. Written as DNA, the CDR3 is TGTGCCAGCAGTCTTAGCGGCGAGTCCCAAGAGACCCAGTACTTC.